Listed below are T cell receptor beta chains from one sample, sequenced in a study of T cells in severe cutaneous drug reactions. TCRdb re-called the multiplex PCR reads, yielding one record per CDR3 amino acid sequence without DNA. The table lists about 7,500 distinct CDR3 sequences. Input material: cells from a skin blister. Receptors originate from a human donor with a severe cutaneous adverse drug reaction. CDR3s include the opening cysteine and the closing phenylalanine or tryptophan. Each record gives: J gene, clone size, V gene, CDR3 protein. A row's size may be missing; if present it is once, few, many or a size class.

J: TRBJ2-2; size: NA; V: TRBV6-2/TRBV6-3; CDR3: CASNGQGAIGELFF
J: TRBJ2-6; size: NA; V: TRBV6-2/TRBV6-3; CDR3: CASARSGANVLTF
J: TRBJ2-7; size: NA; V: TRBV20-1; CDR3: CSARDDFREGGYEQYF
J: TRBJ2-3; size: NA; V: TRBV7-6; CDR3: CASSFGLAGARDTQYF
J: TRBJ2-3; size: NA; V: TRBV9; CDR3: CASSPTSSGVFQYF
J: TRBJ2-1; size: NA; V: TRBV6-6; CDR3: CASSPVASGSFYNEQFF
J: TRBJ2-5; size: NA; V: TRBV28; CDR3: CASSSLDSQETQYF
J: TRBJ2-2; size: NA; V: TRBV28; CDR3: CASQRTGFRGTPHGELFF
J: TRBJ1-1; size: NA; V: TRBV29-1; CDR3: CSVEIMNTEAFF
J: TRBJ2-1; size: NA; V: TRBV7-2; CDR3: CASSNGLAGERNEQFF
J: TRBJ2-1; size: NA; V: TRBV4-1; CDR3: CASSQQVELRYNEQFF
J: TRBJ2-7; size: NA; V: TRBV28; CDR3: CASSSRAGGLHEQYF
J: TRBJ2-3; size: NA; V: TRBV18; CDR3: CASSPVGPPLSTDTQYF
J: TRBJ1-2; size: NA; V: TRBV2; CDR3: CASSPFSIDGYTF
J: TRBJ2-7; size: large; V: TRBV6-2/TRBV6-3; CDR3: CASSYNRYEQYF
J: TRBJ2-5; size: NA; V: TRBV6-2/TRBV6-3; CDR3: CASRVGLAGETQYF
J: TRBJ2-3; size: NA; V: TRBV29-1; CDR3: CSGLNTDTQYF
J: TRBJ2-7; size: NA; V: TRBV24-1; CDR3: CATSGQGPSGSYEQYF
J: TRBJ1-4; size: NA; V: TRBV28; CDR3: CASSLLERPANEKLFF
J: TRBJ1-3; size: NA; V: TRBV14; CDR3: CASSHRGSSGNTIYF
J: TRBJ2-2; size: medium-sized; V: TRBV12-3/TRBV12-4; CDR3: CASSPPPGTRSTGELFF
J: TRBJ1-1; size: NA; V: TRBV28; CDR3: CASSLARDTEAFF
J: TRBJ2-2; size: NA; V: TRBV28; CDR3: CASSPIPGLAGVQVGELFF
J: TRBJ1-2; size: NA; V: TRBV10-3; CDR3: CAISELGGYTF
J: TRBJ2-5; size: NA; V: TRBV6-5; CDR3: CASSYPRGQGDQETQYF
J: TRBJ2-7; size: medium-sized; V: TRBV20-1; CDR3: CSAPGQFRTYEQYF
J: TRBJ1-5; size: medium-sized; V: TRBV6-2/TRBV6-3; CDR3: CASQGVGQPQHF
J: TRBJ2-2; size: NA; V: TRBV27; CDR3: CASTSLLNTGELFF
J: TRBJ2-7; size: medium-sized; V: TRBV6-2/TRBV6-3; CDR3: CASDSGSGSYEQYF
J: TRBJ2-7; size: NA; V: TRBV6-2/TRBV6-3; CDR3: CASSPTAYEQYF
J: TRBJ2-7; size: NA; V: TRBV15; CDR3: CATSRGGLRGTSSYEQYF
J: TRBJ2-7; size: NA; V: TRBV29-1; CDR3: CSVVAPYGTYEQYF
J: TRBJ1-6; size: NA; V: TRBV28; CDR3: CASSLGIRGRDSPLHF
J: TRBJ1-1; size: NA; V: TRBV5-1; CDR3: CASSPEPGRPGPEAFF
J: TRBJ2-2; size: NA; V: TRBV20-1; CDR3: CSARGLAVNTGELFF
J: TRBJ2-7; size: NA; V: TRBV27; CDR3: CASSSLQSSYEQYF
J: TRBJ2-3; size: NA; V: TRBV24-1; CDR3: CATSETTSADTQYF
J: TRBJ2-5; size: NA; V: TRBV24-1; CDR3: CATSEGGQETQYF
J: TRBJ2-1; size: NA; V: TRBV7-6; CDR3: CASSLDGTSESSYNEQFF
J: TRBJ2-7; size: NA; V: TRBV5-8; CDR3: CASSFTGNYYEQYF
J: TRBJ1-1; size: NA; V: TRBV6-5; CDR3: CASRERQLVYTEAFF
J: TRBJ2-2; size: NA; V: TRBV27; CDR3: CASSPWDTSTGELFF
J: TRBJ1-3; size: NA; V: TRBV10-3; CDR3: CAITGFENTIYF
J: TRBJ2-1; size: NA; V: TRBV11-2; CDR3: CASQRSGANEQFF
J: TRBJ2-7; size: NA; V: TRBV6-6; CDR3: CATYSGYPAGYEQYF
J: TRBJ2-2; size: NA; V: TRBV7-2; CDR3: CASSLAWRESDTGELFF
J: TRBJ2-1; size: NA; V: TRBV7-2; CDR3: CASSLYGHEQFF